The present T cell receptor (beta chain) was sequenced within a study of cytomegalovirus exposure and HLA in healthy donors. Points on this clone: Its antigen is as yet unknown.

Study-level results: Some segments of the V type, notably TRBV6-2 and TRBV6-3, were excluded as indistinguishable. TCR beta sequences reportedly predicted most subjects' HLA-A and HLA-B alleles accurately.

The PCR made use of 60 Vbeta and 13 Jbeta primers. Assay used: immunoSEQ multiplex PCR; TCRdb lists only in-frame clones, some missing. This table has 150,000 to 190,000 clones, around 82% appearing once. This CDR3 has 14 residues. Germline V gives CDR1 SNHLY, CDR2 FYNNEI. The V and J ends lost 11 bases and 4 bases, in that order; junction bases with no gene match: 8. The chain links TRBV2 to TRBJ2-2; 9 bases are a match to TRBD1. The sample was PBMCs. The sequence derives from a woman aged 45-65 years in good health and CMV-seropositive. CDR3 nucleotides: TGTGCCGGAGGGGACAGGGCGGGCACCGGGGAGCTGTTTTTT. This codes for CAGGDRAGTGELFF.